This T cell receptor (beta chain) stems from a study of response to subunit inactivated influenza vaccine. Findings of the study overall: Researchers suggested that each seasonal influenza vaccination recruits few new T cells.

TCRdb recomputed calls from the RT-PCR reads with MiXCR, one row per CDR3 protein. The sample includes about 520,000 distinct CDR3 sequences, roughly 23% of them seen just once. In regard to this clonotype: Its antigen is currently unknown.

Trimming took 1 base from V and 13 from J; bases not matched to a gene: 7. The CDR3 has 14 amino acids. Germline V gene data show CDR1 as LNHNV and CDR2 as YYDKDF (reference sequence). The J gene is TRBJ2-2, the V gene TRBV15; the match to TRBD1 covers 9 bases. This clonotype originated in a man aged 45 to 65 who received an inactivated influenza vaccine. This specimen was CD4+ T cells sorted from PBMCs, taken roughly 5 days after vaccination. The CDR3 DNA is TGTGCCACCAGCAGAGGCGGACAGGGGTCTGTGCTGTTTTTT. Its translation is CATSRGGQGSVLFF.